The source of this TCR beta chain is a study of shared clonotypes between healthy human individuals. About the research overall: A few men and a couple of women, aged 18 to 49, were donors. Each donor had three CD4 naive, three CD4 memory, two CD8 naive and one CD8 memory plate.

About this clone: Its specificity is not known.

DNA at 200 ng, 25,000 to 35,000 T cell genomes, went into sorted-subset replicate PCRs. Sequencing used immunoSEQ multiplex PCR; TCRdb keeps in-frame clones, though not all of them. The data contain roughly 2 million clones, 90% to 97% of them seen just once; the ten biggest clones take up over 0.1%. V lost 5 bases to trimming and J lost 0 bases, with 7 bases between them. This CDR3 is built from 13 residues. Germline values: CDR1 SGHTA, CDR2 FQGNSA. Whole-study findings and limits: Owing to a small donor count, the genetic and exposure-history diversity represented was limited.

This clonotype was sampled from a man between 18 and 35 years old in good health. The chain recombines TRBV7-2 with TRBJ1-2; D remains unclear. Sequenced: naive CD4+ T cells sorted from blood. Subset described: CD45RA+ positively selected. The CDR3 here is CASSQQPNYGYTF. CDR3 nucleotide sequence: TGTGCCAGCAGCCAACAACCTAACTATGGCTACACCTTC.